These 7 T cell receptor beta chains were sequenced from one sample in a study of cytomegalovirus exposure and HLA in healthy donors. PCR amplification relied on 60 Vbeta primers (plus 13 Jbeta primers). Libraries were prepared by immunoSEQ multiplex PCR; TCRdb keeps only in-frame clonotypes and omits some of them. The specimen's table records some 110,000 clones. Material for sequencing was PBMCs. Receptors were obtained from a man aged 25 to 45 in good health and CMV-seronegative.

This sequence joins TRBV5-5 and TRBJ1-1; possible D gene TRBD1, 5 bases. CDR3 length: 14 amino acids. Germline loops: CDR1 SGHKS, CDR2 YYEKEE (reference sequence). V was clipped by 3 bases and J by 1 base, with 10 bases between them. CDR3 nucleotide sequence: TGTGCCAGCAGCTGGGACGGGAGGAACACTGAAGCTTTCTTT. The encoded protein is CASSWDGRNTEAFF. The complete variable domain, with remaining parts taken from reference TRBV5-5 and TRBJ1-1, reads DAGVTQSPTHLIKTRGQQVTLRCSPISGHKSVSWYQQVLGQGPQFIFQYYEKEERGRGNFPDRFSARQFPNYSSELNVNALLLGDSALYLCASSWDGRNTEAFFGQGTRLTVV.

The chain joins TRBV11-2 to TRBJ2-6; D perhaps matches TRBD1 (6 bases). Trimming cost V 5 bases and J 0 bases, with 11 bases left between them. Germline V lookup: CDR1 SGHAT, CDR2 FQNNGV. The CDR3 length is 16 residues. For the CDR3, the DNA is TGTGCCAGCAGCCAGGGGAAGAGCTCTGGGGCCAACGTCCTGACTTTC. It is translated as CASSQGKSSGANVLTF.

The CDR3 region is CASSPPGTGAGYTF. The CDR3 bases are TGTGCCAGCAGCCCGCCAGGGACAGGGGCTGGCTACACCTTC. The genes are TRBV6-6 and TRBJ1-2, with 10 nucleotides matching TRBD1. This CDR3 comprises 14 residues. The germline CDR1 and CDR2 sequences are MNHNY and SVGAGI (reference sequence). Germline trimming cut 6 bases from V and 7 bases from J; bases unmatched to any gene: 8.

J is TRBJ2-3 and V is TRBV5-4; TRBD2 matches at 10 bases. This CDR3 contains 18 residues. The J segment lost 1 base and the V segment lost 3 bases, leaving 11 bases of the junction unmatched. Germline CDR1 is SGHNT and CDR2 is YYREEE (reference sequence). The CDR3 loop is CASSSKRGGRSGTDTQYF. In nucleotides, the CDR3 is TGTGCCAGCAGCTCTAAGCGGGGGGGCCGCTCGGGCACAGATACGCAGTATTTT.

This rearrangement joins TRBV7-8 to TRBJ1-1; D is possibly TRBD1 (5 bases). The CDR3 sequence is 18 residues long. V was shortened by 5 bases and J by 1 base, with 23 bases between the two germline ends. The V gene's germline CDR1 is SGHVS and CDR2 FQNEAQ. The CDR3 loop reads CASSPMGLGEGWNTEAFF. In DNA form, the CDR3 reads TGTGCCAGCAGCCCTATGGGACTTGGAGAAGGGTGGAACACTGAAGCTTTCTTT. Variable domain in full (rest from reference TRBV7-8 and TRBJ1-1): GAGVSQSPRYKVAKRGQDVALRCDPISGHVSLFWYQQALGQGPEFLTYFQNEAQLDKSGLPSDRFFAERPEGSVSTLKIQRTQQEDSAVYLCASSPMGLGEGWNTEAFFGQGTRLTVV.

This chain connects TRBV7-2 to TRBJ2-4; the D is unclear. The CDR3 loop spans 13 amino acids. Trimming left V 1 base short and J 2 bases short, with 3 bases between. Germline V gene lookup returns CDR1 SGHTA and CDR2 FQGNSA. Here the CDR3 reads CASSLGPKNIQYF. The CDR3 bases are TGTGCCAGCAGCTTAGGGCCCAAAAACATTCAGTACTTC. The complete variable domain, with remaining parts taken from reference TRBV7-2 and TRBJ2-4, reads GAGVSQSPSNKVTEKGKDVELRCDPISGHTALYWYRQSLGQGLEFLIYFQGNSAPDKSGLPSDRFSAERTGGSVSTLTIQRTQQEDSAVYLCASSLGPKNIQYFGAGTRLSVL.

The chain carries TRBV28 and TRBJ1-2; 7 bases fit TRBD1. The V and J ends lost 6 bases and 8 bases, in that order; junction bases with no gene match: 15. Germline values: CDR1 MDHEN, CDR2 SYDVKM. The CDR3 loop spans 15 amino acids. The CDR3 sequence is CASSFGSPTGVGYTF. The CDR3 bases are TGTGCCAGCAGCTTCGGAAGCCCCACAGGGGTCGGCTACACCTTC.